This T cell receptor (beta chain) was captured in a study of blood T cell repertoires in COVID-19. About the study: Samples came from the United States, Italy and Spain, spanning acute and convalescent COVID-19. PBMCs, B-cell-depleted T cells, or T cells were the source of the cDNA or gDNA that made up the material.

The CDR3 runs to 16 residues. The germline V gene has CDR1 SGHVS and CDR2 FQNEAQ. Unmatched junction bases numbered 11, after V lost 5 bases and J lost 8 bases. This clone was counted a few times. Source study methods: How many nucleated cells were present was estimated from reference gene primer amplification. Produced via immunoSEQ multiplex PCR; TCRdb's table is partial and in-frame only. V and J calls and clone size come straight from that table; D and trimming were deduced from the DNA. Seen here are 400,000 to 550,000 clones, around 89% observed once, and the top ten hold more than 4%. The genes are TRBV7-8 and TRBJ1-6; TRBD1 matches at 8 bases. Sequencing used peripheral blood. The sequence was obtained from a woman between 25 and 40 years old with acute or convalescent COVID-19. CDR3: CASSLERTGLYSPLHF. CDR3 DNA: TGTGCCAGCAGCCTAGAGAGGACAGGGTTGTATTCACCCCTCCACTTT.